This entry concerns a single T cell receptor beta chain. Libraries were prepared by immunoSEQ multiplex PCR; TCRdb keeps only in-frame clonotypes and omits some of them. The repertoire includes about 210,000 clones, 87% of them detected once, and around 7% sits in the top ten. This sample was included in a study of blood T cell repertoires in COVID-19. The CDR3 runs to 14 residues. V was pared by 5 bases and J by 2 bases, with 13 bases between. Germline V lookup: CDR1 MNHEY, CDR2 SMNVEV (reference sequence). The sequenced material came from PBMCs or T cells enriched from blood (not recorded which). This receptor was identified in a man aged 25 to 40 in a cohort exposed to, infected with or recovered from COVID-19 (not recorded which). V is TRBV27 and J is TRBJ2-7; possible D gene TRBD2, 6 bases. DNA of the CDR3: TGTGCCAGCAGTACGTATCGGGAGACCTACGAGCAGTACTTC. As protein: CASSTYRETYEQYF.